These T cell receptor beta chains were read from a single sample in a study of cytomegalovirus exposure and HLA in healthy donors. Sequencing used immunoSEQ multiplex PCR; TCRdb keeps in-frame clones, though not all of them. The top ten hold roughly 3% of the sample, which has fewer than 70,000 clones, over 75% seen once. Input material: PBMCs. The receptors were sampled from a man aged 18 to 29 in good health and CMV-seronegative. The conserved cysteine and the conserved F or W are not part of the CDR3 here. The D gene is left open where the match is weak.

>-|TRBJ1-1|TRBV6-5
ASRFRGNTEAF
>TRBD1|TRBJ2-1|TRBV4-1
ASSQRGQGTNNEQF
>-|TRBJ2-7|TRBV5-1
ASSLNTGFYEQY
>TRBD1|TRBJ2-3|TRBV2
ASSGTGGTSTDTQY
>TRBD2|TRBJ2-7|TRBV7-3
ASSLGLAGVDEQY
>-|TRBJ2-3|TRBV6-5
ASRPGTMPDTQY
>TRBD2|TRBJ2-2|TRBV11-2
ASSGAGGGDTGELF
>-|TRBJ1-4|TRBV4-2
ASSQRGSRGAAATNEKLF
>-|TRBJ2-5|TRBV29-1
SVSQRGNSQETQY
>-|TRBJ2-1|TRBV13
AILDVCHNEQF
>-|TRBJ2-7|TRBV25-1
ASSGIYEQY
>TRBD2|TRBJ2-5|TRBV11-2
ASSPRPSGQETQY
>-|TRBJ2-3|TRBV5-6
ASSGVVAYTDTQY
>-|TRBJ2-1|TRBV5-3
ARRPDSRSYNEQF
>TRBD2|TRBJ2-3|TRBV19
ASSTHHGTSGVKDTQY
>TRBD1|TRBJ1-2|TRBV5-1
ASSGTGDYGYT
>-|TRBJ2-3|TRBV6-1
ASSGVSHNTDTQY
>-|TRBJ1-5|TRBV4-1
ASSQVVGGLGSNQPQH
>TRBD1|TRBJ2-7|TRBV27
ARDRESYEQY
>-|TRBJ2-1|TRBV27
ASSSVLPRGTDYNEQF
>TRBD1|TRBJ2-7|TRBV5-1
ASSQQGQIYEQY
>TRBD2|TRBJ2-3|TRBV4-1
ASSQVGGSGRRWDTQY
>-|TRBJ1-5|TRBV6-1
ASKVQGDQQPQH
>TRBD1|TRBJ1-2|TRBV28
ASSFRGTGHYGYT
>TRBD2|TRBJ2-2|TRBV5-1
ASSPGTSGRGVTGELF
>TRBD1|TRBJ2-1|TRBV5-1
ASRVGTGEIREQF
>-|TRBJ2-5|TRBV5-5
ASSLGRGKETQY
>TRBD1|TRBJ1-2|TRBV5-5
ASSLASGTALLYGYT
>-|TRBJ2-3|TRBV6-4
ASSDSLGGEDTQY